This T cell receptor (beta chain) was captured in a study of CD8+ T cells in alopecia areata. Study details: Dosing with tofacitinib proceeded for 6 to 18 months, followed by 6 months off drug.

The CDR3 runs 13 residues. Germline loops: CDR1 MNHEY, CDR2 SMNVEV (reference sequence). Between the trimmed V and J ends, which lost 10 bases and 2 bases, there was a span of 15 bases. cDNA serving as the sequencing template came from extracted, reverse transcribed RNA. Some clones are missing from TCRdb's copy, which holds only in-frame ones; the method was immunoSEQ multiplex PCR. The table lists around 140,000 clones, about 60% of them singletons, with about 6.8% in the top ten. This receptor was identified in a human donor with alopecia areata. The starting material was CD4+ T cells sorted from blood, obtained at week 0. The chain joins TRBV27 to TRBJ2-7; possible D gene TRBD2, 5 bases. CDR3 coding DNA: TGTGCCACTATCCAGAGGGCTCCCTACGAGCAGTACTTC. Translation gives CATIQRAPYEQYF.